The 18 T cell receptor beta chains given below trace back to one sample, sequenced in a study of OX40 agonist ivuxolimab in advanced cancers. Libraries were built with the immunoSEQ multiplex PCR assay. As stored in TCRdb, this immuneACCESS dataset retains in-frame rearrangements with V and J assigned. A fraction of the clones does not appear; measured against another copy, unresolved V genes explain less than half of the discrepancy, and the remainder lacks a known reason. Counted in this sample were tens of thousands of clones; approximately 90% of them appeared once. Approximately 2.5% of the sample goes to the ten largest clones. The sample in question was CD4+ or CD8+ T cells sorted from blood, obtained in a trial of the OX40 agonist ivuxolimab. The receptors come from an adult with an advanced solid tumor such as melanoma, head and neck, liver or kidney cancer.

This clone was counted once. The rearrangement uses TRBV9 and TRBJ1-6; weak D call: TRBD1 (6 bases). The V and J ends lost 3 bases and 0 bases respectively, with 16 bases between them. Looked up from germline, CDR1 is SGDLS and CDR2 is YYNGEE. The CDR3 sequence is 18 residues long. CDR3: CASSARGTTSSYNSPLHF. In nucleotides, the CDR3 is TGTGCCAGCAGCGCCCGGGGGACAACCAGCTCCTATAATTCACCCCTCCACTTT.

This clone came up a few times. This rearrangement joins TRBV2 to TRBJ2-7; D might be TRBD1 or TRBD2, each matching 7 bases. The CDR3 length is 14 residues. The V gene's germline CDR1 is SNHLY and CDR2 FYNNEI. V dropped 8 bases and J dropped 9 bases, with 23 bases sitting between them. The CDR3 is CASGSEGARGRQYF. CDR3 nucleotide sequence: TGTGCCAGCGGCAGTGAGGGGGCGCGGGGGCGGCAGTACTTC.

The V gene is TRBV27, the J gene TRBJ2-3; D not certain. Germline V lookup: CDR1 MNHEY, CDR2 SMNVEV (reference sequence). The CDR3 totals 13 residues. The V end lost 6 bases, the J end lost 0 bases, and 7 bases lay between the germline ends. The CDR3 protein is CASRGLSTDTQYF. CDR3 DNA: TGTGCCAGCAGAGGTCTAAGCACAGATACGCAGTATTTT.

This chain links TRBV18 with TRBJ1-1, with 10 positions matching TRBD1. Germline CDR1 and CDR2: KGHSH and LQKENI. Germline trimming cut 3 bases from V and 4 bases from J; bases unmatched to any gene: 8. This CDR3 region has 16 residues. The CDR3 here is CASSPDRQGAGTEAFF. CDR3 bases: TGTGCCAGCTCACCCGACCGACAGGGGGCGGGCACTGAAGCTTTCTTT.

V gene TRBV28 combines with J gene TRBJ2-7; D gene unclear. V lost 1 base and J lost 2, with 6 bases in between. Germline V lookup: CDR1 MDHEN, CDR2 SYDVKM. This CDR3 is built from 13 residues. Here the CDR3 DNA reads TGTGCCAGCAGTTTATCCCCTACCTACGAGCAGTACTTC. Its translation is CASSLSPTYEQYF.

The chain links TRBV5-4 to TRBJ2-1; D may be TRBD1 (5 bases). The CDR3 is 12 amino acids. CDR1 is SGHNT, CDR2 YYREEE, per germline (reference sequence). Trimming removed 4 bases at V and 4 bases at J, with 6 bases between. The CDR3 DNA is TGTGCCAGCAGCAGGGGATACAATGAGCAGTTCTTC. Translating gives CASSRGYNEQFF. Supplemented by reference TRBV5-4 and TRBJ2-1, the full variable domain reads ETGVTQSPTHLIKTRGQQVTLRCSSQSGHNTVSWYQQALGQGPQFIFQYYREEENGRGNFPPRFSGLQFPNYSSELNVNALELDDSALYLCASSRGYNEQFFGPGTRLTVL.

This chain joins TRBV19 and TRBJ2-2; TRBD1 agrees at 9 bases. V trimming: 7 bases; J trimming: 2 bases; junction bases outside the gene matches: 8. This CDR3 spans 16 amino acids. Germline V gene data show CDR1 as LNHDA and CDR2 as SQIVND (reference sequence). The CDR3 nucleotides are TGTGCCAGTAATAGAAGGGGACAGGGAAACACCGGGGAGCTGTTTTTT. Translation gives CASNRRGQGNTGELFF.

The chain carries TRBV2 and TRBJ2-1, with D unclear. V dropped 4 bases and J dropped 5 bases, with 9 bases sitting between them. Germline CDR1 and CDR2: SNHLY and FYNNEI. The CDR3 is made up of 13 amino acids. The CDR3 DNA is TGTGCCAGCAGTGTAATGGTCGACAATGAGCAGTTCTTC. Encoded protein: CASSVMVDNEQFF.

The CDR3 DNA is TGTGCCACCAGCAGAGAGACAGGGGGCGCCGGAGGCTACACCTTC. The encoded protein is CATSRETGGAGGYTF. This chain links TRBV15 with TRBJ1-2, with 10 bases that match TRBD1. Germline values: CDR1 LNHNV, CDR2 YYDKDF (reference sequence). V lost 0 bases and J lost 8; bases outside the gene matches: 6. CDR3 length: 15 amino acids.

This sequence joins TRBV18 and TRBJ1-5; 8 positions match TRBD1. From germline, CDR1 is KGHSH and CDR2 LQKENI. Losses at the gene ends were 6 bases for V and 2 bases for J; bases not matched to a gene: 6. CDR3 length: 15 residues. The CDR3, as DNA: TGTGCCAGCTCGGGGGAGACAGGGGGCAATCAGCCCCAGCATTTT. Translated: CASSGETGGNQPQHF.

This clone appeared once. The CDR3 here is CASSNPSVSEQFF. In DNA form, the CDR3 reads TGTGCCAGCTCAAACCCTAGCGTCAGTGAGCAGTTCTTC. The chain has TRBV18 and TRBJ2-1; maybe TRBD2 (6 bases). The CDR3 spans 13 residues. V shed 5 bases and J shed 9 bases, with 14 bases lying between them. CDR1 and CDR2 (germline): KGHSH, LQKENI. The variable domain in full, with the rest retrieved from reference TRBV18 and TRBJ2-1, is NAGVMQNPRHLVRRRGQEARLRCSPMKGHSHVYWYRQLPEEGLKFMVYLQKENIIDESGMPKERFSAEFPKEGPSILRIQQVVRGDSAAYFCASSNPSVSEQFFGPGTRLTVL.

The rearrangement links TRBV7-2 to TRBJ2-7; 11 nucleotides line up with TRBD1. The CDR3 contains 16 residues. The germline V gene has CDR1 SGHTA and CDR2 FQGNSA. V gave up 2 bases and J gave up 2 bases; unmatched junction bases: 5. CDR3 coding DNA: TGTGCCAGCAGCTTAATGGGGGGACAGGGGGCCTACGAGCAGTACTTC. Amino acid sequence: CASSLMGGQGAYEQYF.

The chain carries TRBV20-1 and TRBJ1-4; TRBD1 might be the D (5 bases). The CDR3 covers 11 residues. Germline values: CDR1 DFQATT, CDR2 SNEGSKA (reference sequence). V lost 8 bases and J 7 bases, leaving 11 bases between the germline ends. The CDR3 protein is CSPWGGEKLFF. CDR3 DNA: TGCAGTCCTTGGGGGGGTGAAAAACTGTTTTTT.

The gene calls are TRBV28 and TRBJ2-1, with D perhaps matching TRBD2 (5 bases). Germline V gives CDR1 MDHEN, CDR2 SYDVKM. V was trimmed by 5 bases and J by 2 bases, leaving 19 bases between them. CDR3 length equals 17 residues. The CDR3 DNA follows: TGTGCCAGCAGTGGCAGCGACGGGGTACTAACCTACAATGAGCAGTTCTTC. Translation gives CASSGSDGVLTYNEQFF.

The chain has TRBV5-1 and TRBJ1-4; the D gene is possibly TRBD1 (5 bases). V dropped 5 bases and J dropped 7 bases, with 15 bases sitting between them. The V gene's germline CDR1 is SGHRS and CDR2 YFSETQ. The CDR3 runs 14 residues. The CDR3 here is CASSRGLDSEKLFF. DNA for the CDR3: TGCGCCAGCAGTCGTGGGCTAGACAGTGAAAAACTGTTTTTT.

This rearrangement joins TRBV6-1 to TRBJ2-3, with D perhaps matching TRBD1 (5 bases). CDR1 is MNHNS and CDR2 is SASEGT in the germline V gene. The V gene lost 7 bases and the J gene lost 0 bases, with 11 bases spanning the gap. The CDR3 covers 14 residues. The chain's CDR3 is CASIRTTSTDTQYF. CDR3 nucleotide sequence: TGTGCCAGCATCCGGACAACGAGCACAGATACGCAGTATTTT.

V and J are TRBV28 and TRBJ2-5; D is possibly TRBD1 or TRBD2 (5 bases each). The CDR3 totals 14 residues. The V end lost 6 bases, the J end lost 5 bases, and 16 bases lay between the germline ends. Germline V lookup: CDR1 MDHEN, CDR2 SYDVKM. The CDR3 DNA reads TGTGCCAGCAGCCCATCGGGGCTTGGGGAGACCCAGTACTTC. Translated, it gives CASSPSGLGETQYF.

CDR3 in DNA: TGTGCCAGCGGTCCTATGAGGGATTTAGCCAAAAACATTCAGTACTTC. It is translated as CASGPMRDLAKNIQYF. The genes are TRBV28 and TRBJ2-4, with D perhaps TRBD2 (5 bases). Trimming shortened V by 8 bases and J by 0 bases, and 17 bases separated the two germline ends. This CDR3 region has 16 residues. Per the germline V gene, CDR1 is MDHEN and CDR2 is SYDVKM.